The entry below describes one T cell receptor beta chain. The sample originates from a study of shared clonotypes between healthy human individuals. V gave up 2 bases and J gave up 4 bases, with 17 bases separating them. Germline loops: CDR1 MNHNS, CDR2 SASEGT. CDR3 length: 16 residues. Assay used: immunoSEQ multiplex PCR; TCRdb lists only in-frame clones, some missing. The data contain 600,000 to 750,000 clones, 90% of them singletons. This chain links TRBV6-1 with TRBJ1-2; unclear D gene. This TCR was recovered from a man aged 18 to 30 in good health. Some clones in this sample may be carry-over from other donors' samples. Specimen: memory CD8+ T cells from PBMCs. Stated subset: CD45RO+ cells pooled with CCR7-negative TemRA cells. CDR3 in amino acids: CASSESVGRPFYGYTF. CDR3 bases: TGTGCCAGCAGTGAATCTGTAGGACGGCCCTTCTATGGCTACACCTTC.